A single sample gave rise to the 21 T cell receptor beta chains below, sequenced in a study of cytomegalovirus exposure and HLA in healthy donors. In the PCR, 60 Vbeta and 13 Jbeta primers were used. The data were produced by immunoSEQ multiplex PCR, yet TCRdb's version contains in-frame clones alone and is incomplete. The profile shows under 200,000 clones, around two thirds of them singletons. Sequenced: PBMCs. These receptors were obtained from a man aged 50-59 years in good health and CMV-seronegative.

The chain recombines TRBV4-1 with TRBJ1-1; unclear D gene. V was pared by 0 bases and J by 3 bases, with 8 bases between. Germline V gene sequence: CDR1 MGHRA, CDR2 YSYEKL. This CDR3 is built from 14 residues. This chain's CDR3 is CASSQDAAYTEAFF. The CDR3 DNA is TGCGCCAGCAGCCAAGATGCGGCATACACTGAAGCTTTCTTT.

This clone was observed a handful of times. This rearrangement joins TRBV4-1 to TRBJ2-5; D is perhaps TRBD1 (6 bases). Germline lookup yields CDR1 MGHRA and CDR2 YSYEKL. V was clipped by 0 bases and J by 5 bases, with 13 bases between them. CDR3 length: 15 amino acids. CDR3 in DNA: TGCGCCAGCAGCCAAGATCAGGGGCTGTGGGAGACCCAGTACTTC. Translated, it gives CASSQDQGLWETQYF.

V gene TRBV4-2 combines with J gene TRBJ2-5; 7 bases fit TRBD2. The V segment lost 4 bases and the J segment 6 bases; nucleotides outside the gene matches: 14. The germline V gene has CDR1 LGHNA and CDR2 YNFKEQ. This CDR3 contains 16 residues. CDR3 in amino acids: CASSLNLGTTWQTQYF. The CDR3 DNA sequence: TGTGCCAGCAGCCTAAACCTAGGGACTACATGGCAGACCCAGTACTTC.

This clone was found a few times. Other DNA sequences in the sample encode the same CDR3. This chain links TRBV4-2 with TRBJ2-7; D is ambiguous. CDR1 is LGHNA and CDR2 is YNFKEQ in the germline V gene. The CDR3 covers 14 residues. The V end was cut by 0 bases, the J end by 6 bases, with 12 bases between. The CDR3 here is CASSQEVPGGEQYF. CDR3 DNA: TGTGCCAGCAGCCAAGAAGTGCCGGGTGGCGAGCAGTACTTC.

V is TRBV7-9 and J is TRBJ2-1, with 7 nucleotides matching TRBD2. V was pared by 2 bases and J by 8 bases, with 15 bases of the junction left unmatched. The CDR3 runs to 17 residues. Germline CDR1 SEHNR, CDR2 FQNEAQ (reference sequence). This CDR3 reads CASSLREGMGYFDEQFF. CDR3 nucleotides: TGTGCCAGCAGCTTAAGGGAGGGTATGGGGTACTTCGATGAGCAGTTCTTC.

The chain is built from TRBV7-2 and TRBJ2-3; TRBD2 aligns across 11 bases. With V trimmed by 1 base and J by 2 bases, 11 bases remained unmatched. The CDR3 is 19 amino acids. Germline loops: CDR1 SGHTA, CDR2 FQGNSA. Here the CDR3 reads CASSLVGIETSGATDTQYF. The CDR3 coding sequence is TGTGCCAGCAGCTTAGTGGGCATTGAGACTAGCGGGGCCACAGATACGCAGTATTTT.

This chain uses TRBV5-4 with TRBJ2-7, with TRBD1 matching over 10 bases. There are 16 residues in the CDR3. Germline-derived CDR1 and CDR2 are SGHNT and YYREEE (reference sequence). Trimming at V came to 5 bases and at J to 5 bases, leaving 13 bases not matched to a gene. CDR3 amino acids: CASSSSSGTGVHEQYF. The CDR3 bases are TGTGCCAGCAGTTCTTCATCCGGGACAGGGGTCCACGAGCAGTACTTC.

The genes are TRBV7-2 and TRBJ2-3; D is undetermined. V lost 5 bases and J 1 base, leaving 10 bases between the germline ends. The CDR3 extends over 14 amino acids. Per the germline V gene, CDR1 is SGHTA and CDR2 is FQGNSA. The CDR3 coding sequence is TGTGCCAGCAGCGTGGCCCCTGGCACAGATACGCAGTATTTT. Translation: CASSVAPGTDTQYF. Together with reference TRBV7-2 and TRBJ2-3, the CDR3 gives the full variable domain: GAGVSQSPSNKVTEKGKDVELRCDPISGHTALYWYRQSLGQGLEFLIYFQGNSAPDKSGLPSDRFSAERTGGSVSTLTIQRTQQEDSAVYLCASSVAPGTDTQYFGPGTRLTVL.

This rearrangement joins TRBV18 to TRBJ1-5; D is unclear. The CDR3 totals 14 residues. Looked up from germline, CDR1 is KGHSH and CDR2 is LQKENI. V lost 6 bases and J 7 bases, leaving 16 bases between the germline ends. The CDR3 bases are TGTGCCAGCTCGGAAGGACGGAGCGGGCAGCCCCAGCATTTT. Its protein product is CASSEGRSGQPQHF.

This chain links TRBV5-4 with TRBJ1-1, with D hard to call. The CDR3 sequence is 14 residues long. Germline V gene sequence: CDR1 SGHNT, CDR2 YYREEE (reference sequence). V gave up 4 bases and J gave up 1 base, with 11 bases separating them. The DNA for the CDR3 is TGTGCCAGCAGCCCCTCCTCCCGGAACACTGAAGCTTTCTTT. Residues: CASSPSSRNTEAFF.

The rearrangement joins TRBV5-1 to TRBJ2-3; 9 bases align to TRBD2. Looked up from germline, CDR1 is SGHRS and CDR2 is YFSETQ. V lost 1 base and J lost 5; bases outside the gene matches: 5. This CDR3 spans 15 amino acids. The DNA of the CDR3 is TGCGCCAGCAGCTTGAAGCGGGGGGCAGAAGATACGCAGTATTTT. Translated, it gives CASSLKRGAEDTQYF.

The chain joins TRBV7-6 to TRBJ1-1; D is unresolved. The CDR3 has 14 residues. Germline CDR1 SGHVS, CDR2 FNYEAQ. V was cut by 1 base and J by 1 base, with 7 bases left in between. The DNA for the CDR3 is TGTGCCAGCAGCTTAGTGGGAGGGAACACTGAAGCTTTCTTT. This translates into CASSLVGGNTEAFF.

The chain combines TRBV23-1 with TRBJ1-2; 8 bases agree with TRBD1. TRBV23-1 is designated an ORF whose function remains uncertain. The trim removed 0 bases at V and 8 bases at J, leaving 5 bases unmatched. CDR3 length: 14 residues. CDR3 bases: TGCGCCAGCAGTCAATCGACCAGGGGGCGCGGCTACACCTTC. Translating gives CASSQSTRGRGYTF.

This rearrangement joins TRBV5-1 to TRBJ1-2; TRBD1 is a possible D gene (5 bases). Germline-derived CDR1 and CDR2 are SGHRS and YFSETQ. Trimming shortened V by 4 bases and J by 6 bases, and 16 bases separated the two germline ends. This CDR3 has 14 residues. CDR3 protein: CASSHDSEWDGYTF. CDR3 DNA: TGCGCCAGCAGCCACGACAGTGAGTGGGATGGCTACACCTTC.

This chain links TRBV19 with TRBJ1-5; 9 bases match TRBD1. The germline V gene encodes CDR1 LNHDA and CDR2 SQIVND (reference sequence). The junction had 5 bases not matched to a gene; V was cut back by 8 bases and J by 6 bases. The CDR3 is made up of 13 amino acids. CDR3 DNA sequence: TGTGCCAGTGCCGGGACAGGGAGTCAGCCCCAGCATTTT. It specifies CASAGTGSQPQHF.

This chain joins TRBV5-8 and TRBJ1-1; TRBD1 agrees at 8 bases. CDR3 size: 15 residues. V shed 7 bases and J 5 bases; nucleotides not matched to a gene: 13. Germline-derived CDR1 and CDR2 are SGHTS and YDEGEE. This chain's CDR3 is CASLRGPVGSTEAFF. The CDR3 nucleotides read TGTGCCAGCCTCAGGGGGCCGGTAGGTAGTACTGAAGCTTTCTTT.

V and J are TRBV19 and TRBJ2-5, with 9 positions matching TRBD2. Germline V CDR1 and CDR2: LNHDA, SQIVND (reference sequence). This CDR3 is 16 amino acids long. The ends lost 4 bases at V and 0 bases at J; junction bases unmatched: 6. CDR3 DNA: TGTGCCAGTAGTAAAGAGCGGGGGGAGTACCAAGAGACCCAGTACTTC. Residues: CASSKERGEYQETQYF.

This clone was seen a few times. This chain uses TRBV4-2 with TRBJ2-5; a weak D match, TRBD2 (7 bases). Trimming took off 1 base at V and 5 bases at J, with 14 bases between the two ends. This CDR3 is 15 amino acids long. Germline V lookup: CDR1 LGHNA, CDR2 YNFKEQ. CDR3 coding DNA: TGTGCCAGCAGCCAAGTAGGGGGGGGCCTGGAGACCCAGTACTTC. This encodes CASSQVGGGLETQYF.

The V gene is TRBV19, the J gene TRBJ2-1; D gene ambiguous. CDR1 and CDR2 from the germline V gene are LNHDA and SQIVND (reference sequence). This CDR3 comprises 15 residues. V was cut by 6 bases and J by 2 bases, with 14 bases left in between. The CDR3 DNA follows: TGTGCCAGTAGCACCGGGTCTCAAGCCTACAATGAGCAGTTCTTC. Its translation: CASSTGSQAYNEQFF.

The chain uses TRBV6-1 and TRBJ2-3; D not resolved. Trimming cost V 0 bases and J 4 bases, with 11 bases left between them. Germline V gene sequence: CDR1 MNHNS, CDR2 SASEGT. The CDR3 is 15 residues long. The CDR3 DNA is TGTGCCAGCAGTGAAGCAGGCAGAGGCGCAGATACGCAGTATTTT. Protein sequence: CASSEAGRGADTQYF.

The V call is TRBV7-3, the J call TRBJ1-1, with no clear D. The CDR3 spans 14 residues. V dropped 5 bases and J dropped 8 bases, with 18 bases sitting between them. From germline, CDR1 is SGHTA and CDR2 FQGTGA. The CDR3 DNA reads as TGTGCCAGCAGCGCCTCTCAACTACACCGCGAAGCTTTCTTT. As protein: CASSASQLHREAFF. The full variable domain, its missing parts supplied by reference TRBV7-3 and TRBJ1-1, is GAGVSQTPSNKVTEKGKYVELRCDPISGHTALYWYRQSLGQGPEFLIYFQGTGAADDSGLPNDRFFAVRPEGSVSTLKIQRTERGDSAVYLCASSASQLHREAFFGQGTRLTVV.